These T cell receptor beta chains were read from a single sample in a study of blood T cell repertoires in COVID-19. Measured with immunoSEQ multiplex PCR; TCRdb has only the in-frame clones, and not every one. In the table there are 370,000 or so clones, 81% of which are singletons. Sample: peripheral blood. The receptors were sampled from a human donor with acute or convalescent COVID-19. The donor label of this sample is uncertain. CDR3s include the opening cysteine and the closing phenylalanine or tryptophan. Each record gives: D gene, clone size, V gene, J gene, CDR3 protein, CDR3 DNA. A D gene is named only where the DNA matches it firmly. Size is stated for part of the rows, as once, few or many counts, or as a class when the clone is expanded.

TRBD1,-,TRBV2,TRBJ1-3,CASSRTGDGNTIYF,TGTGCCAGCAGTCGGACAGGGGATGGAAACACCATATATTTT
TRBD1,-,TRBV28,TRBJ1-2,CASSLTADRGHGYTF,TGTGCCAGCAGCCTAACCGCCGACAGGGGGCACGGCTACACCTTC
TRBD1,-,TRBV19,TRBJ1-2,CASKALRGQDYGYTF,TGTGCCAGTAAAGCACTCAGGGGGCAAGACTATGGCTACACCTTC
-,-,TRBV19,TRBJ1-2,CASSINGNNYGYTF,TGTGCCAGTAGTATCAACGGGAACAACTATGGCTACACCTTC
-,-,TRBV28,TRBJ2-3,CASSRSGSGDTQYF,TGTGCCAGCAGCCGTAGCGGTTCAGGAGATACGCAGTATTTT
-,-,TRBV6-1,TRBJ1-2,CASSETGTQNYGYTF,TGTGCCAGCAGTGAAACCGGGACACAGAACTATGGCTACACCTTC
TRBD1,-,TRBV7-9,TRBJ1-1,CASSLGWTGRSEAFF,TGTGCCAGCAGCTTAGGCTGGACAGGGCGGTCTGAAGCTTTCTTT
-,-,TRBV21-1,TRBJ1-2,CASSKAPVLYGYTF,TGTGCCAGCAGCAAAGCGCCGGTTCTCTATGGCTACACCTTC
-,-,TRBV19,TRBJ1-5,CASSPRTALPQPQHF,TGTGCCAGTAGTCCCAGGACAGCGCTCCCTCAGCCCCAGCATTTT
-,-,TRBV3-1/TRBV3-2,TRBJ1-1,CASSPRTRMNTEAFF,TGTGCCAGCAGCCCGAGGACACGGATGAACACTGAAGCTTTCTTT
-,-,TRBV3-1/TRBV3-2,TRBJ2-1,CASSQQGSGNEQFF,TGTGCCAGCAGCCAGCAGGGGTCGGGGAATGAGCAGTTCTTC
TRBD1,-,TRBV27,TRBJ1-2,CASSRTGGKSTF,TGTGCCAGCAGTAGGACAGGGGGCAAGAGCACCTTC
-,-,TRBV7-9,TRBJ2-3,CASSLSQGLSTDTQYF,TGTGCCAGCAGCTTATCCCAGGGGTTAAGCACAGATACGCAGTATTTT
-,-,TRBV11-2,TRBJ2-7,CASSLDTQRHTYEQYF,TGTGCCAGCAGCTTAGATACCCAGCGGCATACCTACGAGCAGTACTTC
-,few,TRBV7-9,TRBJ1-1,CASSLLQGHTEAFF,TGTGCCAGCAGCTTATTACAGGGACACACTGAAGCTTTCTTT
-,-,TRBV28,TRBJ1-2,CASSFSGYGYTF,TGTGCCAGCAGTTTTTCGGGGTATGGCTACACCTTC
-,-,TRBV2,TRBJ2-4,CASSEGQAGKNIQYF,TGTGCCAGCAGTGAAGGACAAGCGGGCAAAAACATTCAGTACTTC
TRBD1,-,TRBV27,TRBJ1-2,CASSLTWDRVSYGYTF,TGTGCCAGCAGTTTAACGTGGGACAGGGTGTCCTATGGCTACACCTTC
-,few,TRBV27,TRBJ1-1,CASRRTALLNTEAFF,TGTGCCAGCAGAAGGACAGCCCTGCTAAACACTGAAGCTTTCTTT
-,-,TRBV5-1,TRBJ1-5,CASSLDAGRQPQHF,TGCGCCAGCAGCTTGGATGCTGGCAGGCAGCCCCAGCATTTT
-,-,TRBV11-2,TRBJ1-1,CASSLVEDTEAFF,TGTGCCAGCAGCTTAGTCGAGGACACTGAAGCTTTCTTT
-,-,TRBV28,TRBJ2-2,CASSLEQGHRGAVF,TGTGCCAGCAGTTTAGAACAGGGCCACCGGGGAGCTGTTTTT
-,few,TRBV2,TRBJ1-5,CASSDMTGNQPQHF,TGTGCCAGCAGTGATATGACAGGCAATCAGCCCCAGCATTTT
-,-,TRBV6-6,TRBJ1-2,CASSYSGISGYTF,TGTGCCAGCAGTTACTCGGGCATCAGTGGCTACACCTTC
-,-,TRBV2,TRBJ2-5,CASSQRGTQYF,TGTGCCAGCAGCCAACGGGGGACCCAGTACTTC
TRBD1,-,TRBV19,TRBJ2-2,CASSTRNRGRNTGELFF,TGTGCCAGTAGTACTCGTAACAGGGGTCGGAACACCGGGGAGCTGTTTTTT
TRBD1,-,TRBV9,TRBJ1-3,CASSVRQGPGNTIYF,TGTGCCAGCAGCGTGCGACAGGGACCAGGAAACACCATATATTTT
TRBD2,-,TRBV10-3,TRBJ2-1,CATTSGAYNEQFF,TGTGCCACTACTAGCGGAGCCTACAATGAGCAGTTCTTC
-,few,TRBV18,TRBJ2-7,CASSPPGRVGQYF,TGTGCCAGCTCACCACCGGGCAGGGTGGGGCAGTACTTC
TRBD1,-,TRBV5-1,TRBJ1-4,CASSFQIRGQGNEKLFF,TGCGCCAGCAGCTTCCAGATAAGGGGACAGGGAAATGAAAAACTGTTTTTT
TRBD1,-,TRBV2,TRBJ1-5,CASSQRQGTHSNQPQHF,TGTGCCAGCAGCCAACGACAGGGGACCCATAGCAATCAGCCCCAGCATTTT
-,-,TRBV2,TRBJ2-7,CASILDEGTIYEQYF,TGTGCCAGCATCTTAGATGAGGGCACTATCTACGAGCAGTACTTC